These T cell receptor beta chains were read from a single sample in a study of technical replicates of blood from a few donors. TCRdb's copy holds only in-frame clones and misses some; the assay was immunoSEQ multiplex PCR. The data show about 73,000 clones, with 85% to 95% seen just once and roughly 4.5% held by the top ten. The sequenced sample consisted of PBMCs. These TCRs come from a human donor in good health. Some clones in this sample may be carry-over from other donors' samples. Both conserved end residues are part of each CDR3. D genes are given only for firm matches. Clone size is not always given. Where it is, it says once, few, many or a class for expanded clones.

d_gene: TRBD1; abundance: NA; v_gene: TRBV18; j_gene: TRBJ2-5; CDR3aa: CASSPLAGQGIQETQYF; CDR3nt: TGTGCCAGCTCACCACTCGCAGGACAGGGGATTCAAGAGACCCAGTACTTC
d_gene: NA; abundance: NA; v_gene: TRBV7-9; j_gene: TRBJ2-7; CDR3aa: CASSFNSAYEQYF; CDR3nt: TGTGCCAGCAGCTTTAACTCCGCTTACGAGCAGTACTTC
d_gene: NA; abundance: NA; v_gene: TRBV14; j_gene: TRBJ1-1; CDR3aa: CASSQQPGRQSEAFF; CDR3nt: TGTGCCAGCAGCCAACAGCCCGGGAGACAATCTGAAGCTTTCTTT
d_gene: NA; abundance: NA; v_gene: TRBV5-1; j_gene: TRBJ2-2; CDR3aa: CASGGPDIFGELFF; CDR3nt: TGCGCCAGCGGAGGCCCCGACATTTTTGGGGAGCTGTTTTTT
d_gene: NA; abundance: NA; v_gene: TRBV25-1; j_gene: TRBJ2-1; CDR3aa: CASSDPGRSVNEQFF; CDR3nt: TGTGCCAGCAGTGATCCGGGAAGGTCCGTGAATGAGCAGTTCTTC
d_gene: TRBD2; abundance: NA; v_gene: TRBV6-4; j_gene: TRBJ2-1; CDR3aa: CATTNGGSIYEQFF; CDR3nt: TGTGCCACCACTAATGGCGGGAGTATCTATGAGCAGTTCTTC
d_gene: NA; abundance: NA; v_gene: TRBV5-4; j_gene: TRBJ1-1; CDR3aa: CASSRPGGGYTEAFF; CDR3nt: TGTGCCAGCAGCCGCCCGGGGGGTGGGTACACTGAAGCTTTCTTT
d_gene: NA; abundance: NA; v_gene: TRBV7-9; j_gene: TRBJ2-5; CDR3aa: CASSVWTVQETQYF; CDR3nt: TGTGCCAGCAGCGTTTGGACAGTTCAAGAGACCCAGTACTTC
d_gene: NA; abundance: NA; v_gene: TRBV18; j_gene: TRBJ1-1; CDR3aa: CASSRGVNTEAFF; CDR3nt: TGTGCCAGCTCACGGGGAGTTAACACTGAAGCTTTCTTT
d_gene: NA; abundance: NA; v_gene: TRBV7-8; j_gene: TRBJ1-2; CDR3aa: CASSSDNYGYTF; CDR3nt: TGTGCCAGCAGCTCAGATAACTATGGCTACACCTTC
d_gene: TRBD1; abundance: NA; v_gene: TRBV2; j_gene: TRBJ1-6; CDR3aa: CASSGRQGIGSPLHF; CDR3nt: TGTGCCAGCAGTGGCCGACAGGGAATCGGCTCACCCCTCCACTTT
d_gene: NA; abundance: NA; v_gene: TRBV9; j_gene: TRBJ1-2; CDR3aa: CASSGQATVGGYTF; CDR3nt: TGTGCCAGCAGCGGCCAGGCGACAGTCGGGGGCTACACCTTC
d_gene: NA; abundance: NA; v_gene: TRBV2; j_gene: TRBJ1-2; CDR3aa: CASITDRGYGYTF; CDR3nt: TGTGCCAGCATAACGGACCGGGGATATGGCTACACCTTC
d_gene: NA; abundance: NA; v_gene: TRBV19; j_gene: TRBJ2-7; CDR3aa: CASSIGSSSSYEQYF; CDR3nt: TGTGCCAGTAGTATAGGATCCTCGAGCTCCTACGAGCAGTACTTC
d_gene: NA; abundance: NA; v_gene: TRBV2; j_gene: TRBJ2-7; CDR3aa: CASSGPRYEQYF; CDR3nt: TGTGCCAGCAGTGGCCCGAGGTACGAGCAGTACTTC
d_gene: TRBD2; abundance: NA; v_gene: TRBV5-1; j_gene: TRBJ2-1; CDR3aa: CASSSGRVIEQFF; CDR3nt: TGCGCCAGCAGCTCCGGGAGGGTAATTGAGCAGTTCTTC
d_gene: TRBD1; abundance: NA; v_gene: TRBV18; j_gene: TRBJ2-7; CDR3aa: CASSSGTGGLEQYF; CDR3nt: TGTGCCAGCTCCTCCGGGACAGGGGGTCTTGAGCAGTACTTC
d_gene: TRBD2; abundance: once; v_gene: TRBV7-7; j_gene: TRBJ2-1; CDR3aa: CASSQSGGVLNNEQFF; CDR3nt: TGTGCCAGCAGCCAGAGCGGGGGTGTACTTAACAATGAGCAGTTCTTC
d_gene: NA; abundance: once; v_gene: TRBV7-9; j_gene: TRBJ1-6; CDR3aa: CASSSPGTGVSPLHF; CDR3nt: TGTGCCAGCAGCTCACCCGGGACGGGGGTATCACCCCTCCACTTT
d_gene: TRBD1; abundance: medium-sized; v_gene: TRBV19; j_gene: TRBJ2-7; CDR3aa: CASSRTGGTLEQYF; CDR3nt: TGTGCCAGTAGTCGGACAGGGGGAACATTGGAGCAGTACTTC
d_gene: TRBD1; abundance: NA; v_gene: TRBV4-2; j_gene: TRBJ1-4; CDR3aa: CASSQAGTGGEKLFF; CDR3nt: TGTGCCAGCAGCCAAGCCGGGACAGGGGGTGAAAAACTGTTTTTT
d_gene: TRBD1; abundance: NA; v_gene: TRBV5-1; j_gene: TRBJ2-5; CDR3aa: CASSLGTGGVGETQYF; CDR3nt: TGCGCCAGCAGCTTGGGGACAGGGGGCGTGGGAGAGACCCAGTACTTC
d_gene: NA; abundance: NA; v_gene: TRBV30; j_gene: TRBJ2-1; CDR3aa: CAWSVSTGAAQFF; CDR3nt: TGTGCCTGGAGTGTAAGTACGGGAGCGGCCCAGTTCTTC
d_gene: TRBD2; abundance: NA; v_gene: TRBV7-9; j_gene: TRBJ2-3; CDR3aa: CASSTSGGGDTQYF; CDR3nt: TGTGCCAGCAGCACAAGCGGGGGGGGAGATACGCAGTATTTT
d_gene: NA; abundance: NA; v_gene: TRBV7-3; j_gene: TRBJ2-1; CDR3aa: CASSLDWAGRYNEQFF; CDR3nt: TGTGCCAGCAGCTTAGATTGGGCGGGGCGGTACAATGAGCAGTTCTTC
d_gene: TRBD2; abundance: NA; v_gene: TRBV7-6; j_gene: TRBJ2-1; CDR3aa: CASSPPAGYNEQFF; CDR3nt: TGTGCCAGCAGCCCCCCAGCGGGGTACAATGAGCAGTTCTTC
d_gene: NA; abundance: NA; v_gene: TRBV9; j_gene: TRBJ2-3; CDR3aa: CASSPLPGNTDTQYF; CDR3nt: TGTGCCAGCAGCCCCCTCCCGGGGAACACAGATACGCAGTATTTT
d_gene: NA; abundance: NA; v_gene: TRBV27; j_gene: TRBJ1-1; CDR3aa: CASSLSRGNTEAFF; CDR3nt: TGTGCCAGCAGTCTATCCAGGGGGAACACTGAAGCTTTCTTT
d_gene: TRBD2; abundance: NA; v_gene: TRBV19; j_gene: TRBJ2-3; CDR3aa: CASSTQAGGHTDTQYF; CDR3nt: TGTGCCAGTAGTACCCAAGCGGGGGGCCACACAGATACGCAGTATTTT
d_gene: TRBD1; abundance: NA; v_gene: TRBV11-2; j_gene: TRBJ1-4; CDR3aa: CASSPAGTGGKANEKLFF; CDR3nt: TGTGCCAGCAGCCCGGCCGGGACAGGGGGCAAGGCTAATGAAAAACTGTTTTTT
d_gene: TRBD1; abundance: NA; v_gene: TRBV27; j_gene: TRBJ2-4; CDR3aa: CASRGQGNIQYF; CDR3nt: TGTGCCAGCAGAGGACAGGGAAACATTCAGTACTTC
d_gene: TRBD2; abundance: NA; v_gene: TRBV11-3; j_gene: TRBJ2-1; CDR3aa: CASSPGGRGYNEQFF; CDR3nt: TGTGCCAGCAGCCCCGGCGGGAGGGGCTACAATGAGCAGTTCTTC
d_gene: NA; abundance: NA; v_gene: TRBV5-1; j_gene: TRBJ2-7; CDR3aa: CASLSPEQYF; CDR3nt: TGCGCCAGTCTGTCCCCGGAGCAGTACTTC
d_gene: TRBD1; abundance: NA; v_gene: TRBV25-1; j_gene: TRBJ1-2; CDR3aa: CASSGDRVYGYTF; CDR3nt: TGTGCCAGCAGTGGGGACAGGGTCTATGGCTACACCTTC
d_gene: NA; abundance: NA; v_gene: TRBV5-1; j_gene: TRBJ1-4; CDR3aa: CAARDPQSPTVRKEKLFF; CDR3nt: TGCGCCGCCAGAGATCCTCAAAGTCCGACAGTAAGAAAGGAAAAACTGTTTTTT